Presented here are 5 T cell receptor beta chains from one specimen sequenced in a study of Ad26.COV2.S vaccination and SARS-CoV-2 variants. Profiling relied on immunoSEQ multiplex PCR, and the TCRdb table lists in-frame clones only, not all of them. Here the sample spans more than 300,000 clones, roughly 91% being singletons. Stated treatment: some 20 received Ad26.COV2.S at low or high dose, single or two shots; about 5 received placebo; per-sample allocation not given. Day 63 following the first vaccine or placebo injection was when the samples were taken. The sequences come from peripheral blood, collected in a trial of Ad26.COV2.S vaccine versus placebo. The source is a person aged 18-60 years who received the Ad26.COV2.S COVID-19 vaccine or a placebo.

In its sample, this clone was seen once. The V gene is TRBV3-1 (or the pseudogene TRBV3-2), the J gene TRBJ1-2; 8 positions match TRBD1. There are 15 residues in the CDR3. Germline V gene lookup returns CDR1 LGHDT and CDR2 YNNKEL (reference sequence). V lost 4 bases to trimming and J lost 3 bases; unmatched junction nucleotides: 7. The CDR3, as DNA: TGTGCCAGCAGCCCATTAGGACAGGGCGACTATGGCTACACCTTC. It codes for CASSPLGQGDYGYTF.

The chain links TRBV7-9 to TRBJ2-1; D assignment may be TRBD1 or TRBD2 (6 bases each). CDR1 and CDR2 (germline): SEHNR, FQNEAQ (reference sequence). The CDR3 sequence is 16 residues long. V lost 7 bases and J lost 3, with 19 bases in between. For the CDR3, the DNA is TGTGCCAGCATTAGGGGGGCGGCCGATTACTACAATGAGCAGTTCTTC. Its protein is CASIRGAADYYNEQFF.

The CDR3 is CASSGRVNPNYGYTF. In DNA, the CDR3 is TGTGCCAGCAGTGGGAGGGTTAACCCGAACTATGGCTACACCTTC. J is TRBJ1-2 and V is TRBV2; D gene unclear. The CDR3 extends over 15 amino acids. V was trimmed by 4 bases and J by 2 bases, leaving 14 bases between them. Germline V lookup: CDR1 SNHLY, CDR2 FYNNEI.

V gene TRBV6-5 combines with J gene TRBJ2-7, with 7 bases lining up with TRBD1. The CDR3 extends over 13 amino acids. J gave up 1 base and V 7 bases, and 4 bases lay outside the gene matches. CDR1 is MNHEY and CDR2 is SVGAGI in the germline V gene. The CDR3 DNA follows: TGTGCCAGCACCACAGGGGATTCCTACGAGCAGTACTTC. This gives the protein CASTTGDSYEQYF.

The chain combines TRBV10-3 with TRBJ2-7, with 11 bases aligning to TRBD1. Germline CDR1 ENHRY, CDR2 SYGVKD. The J segment lost 7 bases and the V segment lost 4 bases, leaving 9 bases of the junction unmatched. This CDR3 is built from 15 residues. This CDR3 is CAISVGQGASGEQYF. The CDR3 DNA reads as TGTGCCATCAGTGTAGGACAGGGGGCATCAGGAGAGCAGTACTTC.